These T cell receptor beta chains were read from a single sample in a study of a mutant IDH1 vaccine in newly diagnosed glioma. Profiling relied on immunoSEQ multiplex PCR, and the TCRdb table lists in-frame clones only, not all of them. The sample comprises 85,000 to 100,000 clones, around four fifths of which are singletons, and 7.5% rests with the top ten. The specimen comprised PBMCs, sampled from a glioma patient treated with radiotherapy, temozolomide or both. These receptors all stem from a man aged 35-49 years with glioma. CDR3s include the opening cysteine and the closing phenylalanine or tryptophan. The D gene is left open where the match is weak. Some rows have no size entry. The others give once, few or many, or a class for an expanded clone.

16 | . | TRBJ2-3 | . | TRBV4-2 | CASSQERGTSTDTQYF | TGTGCCAGCAGCCAAGAGCGGGGTACTAGCACAGATACGCAGTATTTT
13 | TRBD1 | TRBJ1-2 | . | TRBV18 | CASSPGTGLGYTF | TGTGCCAGCTCCCCCGGGACAGGGTTGGGCTACACCTTC
14 | . | TRBJ2-3 | . | TRBV7-6 | CASSKLATADTQYF | TGTGCCAGCAGCAAACTAGCTACAGCAGATACGCAGTATTTT
14 | TRBD1 | TRBJ2-2 | . | TRBV5-1 | CASTWGQGTGELFF | TGCGCCAGCACTTGGGGACAGGGAACCGGGGAGCTGTTTTTT
15 | TRBD1 | TRBJ1-6 | . | TRBV5-5 | CASSWGTGQNSPLHF | TGTGCCAGCAGCTGGGGGACAGGGCAGAATTCACCCCTCCACTTT
16 | TRBD1 | TRBJ2-4 | . | TRBV10-3 | CAISESGGQGRNIQYF | TGTGCCATCAGTGAGTCCGGGGGACAGGGACGGAACATTCAGTACTTC
14 | . | TRBJ1-1 | once | TRBV18 | CASSVQDMNTEAFF | TGTGCCAGCTCAGTACAGGATATGAACACTGAAGCTTTCTTT
13 | . | TRBJ2-2 | . | TRBV30 | CAWSPEMTGELFF | TGTGCCTGGAGCCCGGAGATGACCGGGGAGCTGTTTTTT
14 | TRBD2 | TRBJ2-1 | . | TRBV19 | CASSLAGAYNEQFF | TGTGCCAGTAGTTTGGCGGGGGCCTACAATGAGCAGTTCTTC
14 | TRBD1 | TRBJ1-2 | . | TRBV18 | CASSPVQGAYGYTF | TGTGCCAGCTCACCAGTCCAGGGGGCATATGGCTACACCTTC
15 | . | TRBJ1-4 | . | TRBV11-2 | CASSSLTGGLEKLFF | TGTGCCAGCAGCTCATTGACAGGAGGTCTTGAAAAACTGTTTTTT
15 | . | TRBJ2-7 | . | TRBV12-5 | CASGLGTPGRQEQYF | TGTGCTAGTGGTTTGGGGACCCCGGGACGGCAAGAGCAGTACTTC
15 | . | TRBJ2-7 | . | TRBV4-2 | CASSQEFQGGHEQYF | TGTGCCAGCAGCCAAGAATTCCAGGGGGGCCACGAGCAGTACTTC
14 | . | TRBJ2-3 | . | TRBV5-4 | CASSLPGTSDTQYF | TGTGCCAGCAGCTTGCCGGGAACCTCAGATACGCAGTATTTT
13 | . | TRBJ1-2 | . | TRBV7-9 | CASSLERLYGYTF | TGTGCCAGCAGCTTAGAGCGGTTGTATGGCTACACCTTC
19 | TRBD1 | TRBJ1-4 | few | TRBV7-8 | CASSLLRDRRMGANEKLFF | TGTGCCAGCAGCTTACTCCGGGACAGAAGAATGGGGGCTAATGAAAAACTGTTTTTT
15 | TRBD2 | TRBJ2-3 | . | TRBV5-5 | CASSLSLAGTDTQYF | TGTGCCAGCAGCTTGAGCCTAGCGGGAACAGATACGCAGTATTTT
14 | . | TRBJ2-5 | . | TRBV5-6 | CASSFGQALRAQYF | TGTGCCAGCAGCTTTGGGCAGGCCCTAAGGGCCCAGTACTTC
14 | TRBD1 | TRBJ1-2 | . | TRBV10-3 | CAISVGTGTNGYTF | TGTGCCATCAGTGTCGGGACAGGAACGAATGGCTACACCTTC
16 | . | TRBJ1-1 | few | TRBV6-6 | CASSYSGTQRNTEAFF | TGTGCCAGCAGTTACTCTGGGACACAACGGAACACTGAAGCTTTCTTT
14 | TRBD1 | TRBJ1-5 | . | TRBV2 | CASSRDSFNQPQHF | TGTGCCAGCAGCCGGGACAGCTTCAATCAGCCCCAGCATTTT
11 | . | TRBJ1-3 | . | TRBV2 | CASSGVDTIYF | TGTGCCAGCAGTGGGGTGGACACCATATATTTT
13 | . | TRBJ2-7 | few | TRBV5-4 | CASSWARSYEQYF | TGTGCCAGCAGCTGGGCGCGCTCCTACGAGCAGTACTTC
13 | . | TRBJ2-2 | . | TRBV7-2 | CASSLEGTGELFF | TGTGCCAGCAGCTTAGAGGGGACCGGGGAGCTGTTTTTT
13 | . | TRBJ2-3 | . | TRBV5-4 | CASSLAGADTQYF | TGTGCCAGCAGCTTGGCTGGCGCGGATACGCAGTATTTT
14 | . | TRBJ2-5 | . | TRBV5-4 | CASSGNDLGETQYF | TGTGCCAGCAGCGGAAATGACCTGGGTGAGACCCAGTACTTC
16 | TRBD2 | TRBJ2-3 | . | TRBV7-3 | CASSLDGAGGADTQYF | TGTGCCAGCAGCCTCGACGGAGCGGGAGGTGCAGATACGCAGTATTTT
17 | TRBD2 | TRBJ2-7 | . | TRBV5-4 | CASSLAPAGTVWYEQYF | TGTGCCAGCAGCTTGGCCCCAGCGGGAACGGTTTGGTACGAGCAGTACTTC
15 | . | TRBJ1-1 | . | TRBV19 | CASSIRGLRNTEAFF | TGTGCCAGTAGTATCAGGGGACTCAGGAACACTGAAGCTTTCTTT
15 | . | TRBJ2-7 | . | TRBV7-2 | CASSLHSLSSYEQYF | TGTGCCAGCAGCTTACATAGTTTGAGCTCCTACGAGCAGTACTTC
14 | . | TRBJ1-5 | once | TRBV7-9 | CASSFPGVSQPQHF | TGTGCCAGCAGTTTCCCAGGGGTTAGTCAGCCCCAGCATTTT
14 | TRBD1 | TRBJ2-7 | . | TRBV6-5 | CASSTGTGAYEQYF | TGTGCCAGCAGCACCGGGACAGGGGCCTACGAGCAGTACTTC
14 | . | TRBJ2-5 | few | TRBV5-1 | CASSRSGAQETQYF | TGCGCCAGCAGCCGGTCGGGGGCCCAAGAGACCCAGTACTTC
16 | . | TRBJ2-3 | . | TRBV5-4 | CASRDSEAGSTDTQYF | TGTGCCAGCAGGGATTCGGAAGCGGGCTCCACAGATACGCAGTATTTT
14 | . | TRBJ1-1 | few | TRBV5-1 | CASSLVGGRTEAFF | TGCGCCAGCAGCTTGGTCGGGGGGCGGACTGAAGCTTTCTTT
15 | . | TRBJ2-3 | . | TRBV7-6 | CASSLLAGSTDTQYF | TGTGCCAGCAGCTTACTAGCAGGGAGCACAGATACGCAGTATTTT
15 | . | TRBJ1-2 | . | TRBV4-3 | CASSQAPGGNYGYTF | TGCGCCAGCAGCCAAGCACCGGGGGGGAACTATGGCTACACCTTC
14 | . | TRBJ1-1 | . | TRBV6-1 | CASSEARGHTEAFF | TGTGCCAGCAGTGAAGCGAGGGGCCACACTGAAGCTTTCTTT
11 | . | TRBJ1-3 | few | TRBV18 | CASSQGNTIYF | TGTGCCAGCTCACAGGGGAACACCATATATTTT
16 | . | TRBJ1-5 | few | TRBV7-2 | CASSLQTGMGNQPQHF | TGTGCCAGCAGCCTTCAGACCGGGATGGGCAATCAGCCCCAGCATTTT
17 | TRBD2 | TRBJ2-7 | . | TRBV19 | CASSIATHGGGSYEQYF | TGTGCCAGTAGTATTGCCACCCATGGGGGGGGCTCCTACGAGCAGTACTTC
16 | . | TRBJ2-3 | . | TRBV18 | CASSPRPPGGTDTQYF | TGTGCCAGCTCACCACGACCCCCGGGCGGCACAGATACGCAGTATTTT
12 | TRBD2 | TRBJ2-7 | . | TRBV9 | CASSSGLDEQYF | TGTGCCAGCTCTAGCGGGCTCGACGAGCAGTACTTC
13 | . | TRBJ2-7 | few | TRBV10-3 | CAISGRDLYEQYF | TGTGCCATCAGCGGAAGGGACCTCTACGAGCAGTACTTC
17 | . | TRBJ2-6 | . | TRBV2 | CASSEYRSSSGANVLTF | TGTGCCAGCAGTGAGTACAGATCTAGCTCTGGGGCCAACGTCCTGACTTTC
16 | . | TRBJ2-1 | once | TRBV11-2 | CASSLSWRGYRNEQFF | TGTGCCAGCAGCTTAAGTTGGCGGGGTTACCGCAATGAGCAGTTCTTC
14 | TRBD1 | TRBJ1-4 | . | TRBV28 | CASSSGQGGEKLFF | TGTGCCAGCAGTTCGGGACAGGGCGGAGAAAAACTGTTTTTT
15 | TRBD1 | TRBJ2-7 | . | TRBV18 | CASSRAGTGGNEQYF | TGTGCCAGCTCACGAGCCGGGACAGGGGGGAACGAGCAGTACTTC
15 | . | TRBJ1-4 | . | TRBV6-5 | CASSSPGQFNEKLFF | TGTGCCAGCAGTTCTCCCGGACAGTTCAATGAAAAACTGTTTTTT
13 | . | TRBJ2-2 | . | TRBV7-3 | CASSIKGAGELFF | TGTGCCAGCAGCATTAAAGGGGCCGGGGAGCTGTTTTTT
15 | . | TRBJ1-2 | many | TRBV4-1 | CASSRGPAGGYGYTF | TGCGCCAGCAGCCGGGGACCGGCCGGTGGCTATGGCTACACCTTC
18 | TRBD2 | TRBJ2-2 | . | TRBV7-8 | CASSLDGSGSPRTGELFF | TGTGCCAGCAGCTTAGATGGTAGCGGGAGTCCCAGGACCGGGGAGCTGTTTTTT
16 | . | TRBJ1-2 | . | TRBV7-2 | CASSLGRSGRTGGYTF | TGTGCCAGCAGCTTAGGGAGGTCAGGTCGAACTGGTGGCTACACCTTC